Each of the 8 T cell receptor beta chains below was sequenced from the same sample in a study of spatial heterogeneity in lung cancer. TCRdb analysed the 5' RACE reads with MiXCR anew, one entry per CDR3 protein. Among roughly 48,000 distinct CDR3 sequences listed, 5.3% were seen once. Time point indicated: sample taken at primary tumor resection. Researchers sequenced whole RNA taken from tumor, nontumor lung or frozen PBMC without sorting. Sequencing used PBMCs, obtained at surgery. Receptors originate from a male donor with early-stage non-small cell lung cancer.

CDR3 sequence reads: CSAQGGDQPQHF. DNA of the CDR3: TGCAGTGCCCAGGGTGGAGATCAGCCCCAGCATTTT. The chain joins TRBV20-1 to TRBJ1-5; TRBD1 might be the D (5 bases). CDR1 is DFQATT and CDR2 is SNEGSKA in the germline V gene (reference sequence). The CDR3 sequence is 12 residues long. V was shortened by 6 bases and J by 5 bases, with 11 bases between the two germline ends.

The table lists this clonotype with many counts. The J gene is TRBJ1-6, the V gene TRBV5-1, with D maybe TRBD1 (5 bases). CDR1 SGHRS and CDR2 YFSETQ come from the germline V gene. V was clipped by 2 bases and J by 8 bases, with 14 bases between them. The CDR3 loop spans 15 amino acids. The CDR3 coding sequence is TGCGCCAGCAGCTTCGGGGGAATTGACGATTCACCCCTCCACTTT. Translated, it gives CASSFGGIDDSPLHF.

This clonotype was seen repeatedly, ten times or more. The chain recombines TRBV20-1 with TRBJ1-1, with TRBD1 identical over 7 bases. In germline, CDR1 is DFQATT, CDR2 SNEGSKA (reference sequence). With V trimmed by 5 bases and J by 7 bases, 7 bases remained unmatched. The CDR3 spans 12 residues. CDR3 bases: TGCAGTGCTGGGAAACAGGGGTTTGAAGCTTTCTTT. Translation gives CSAGKQGFEAFF.

The rearrangement uses TRBV30 and TRBJ2-1; 9 nucleotides match TRBD2. Germline V CDR1 and CDR2: GTSNPN, SVGIG (reference sequence). Losses at the gene ends were 0 bases for V and 6 bases for J; bases not matched to a gene: 6. CDR3 length: 15 amino acids. The CDR3 DNA sequence: TGTGCCTGGAGTGTAACCCTAGCGGGACTCAATGAGCAGTTCTTC. As protein: CAWSVTLAGLNEQFF. The full variable domain, its missing parts supplied by reference TRBV30 and TRBJ2-1, is SQTIHQWPATLVQPVGSPLSLECTVEGTSNPNLYWYRQAAGRGLQLLFYSVGIGQISSEVPQNLSASRPQDRQFILSSKKLLLSDSGFYLCAWSVTLAGLNEQFFGPGTRLTVL.

V is TRBV5-1 and J is TRBJ2-1; 7 positions match TRBD2. The germline CDR1 and CDR2 sequences are SGHRS and YFSETQ. Trimming cost V 4 bases and J 9 bases; bases outside gene matches: 13. This CDR3 is 15 amino acids long. CDR3 sequence (DNA): TGCGCCAGCAGCCAACCCCCGTCCGGGGGGAGTGAGCAGTTCTTC. Its translation: CASSQPPSGGSEQFF.

This chain uses TRBV5-6 with TRBJ2-7; D might be TRBD2 (6 bases). Trimming left V 0 bases short and J 5 bases short, with 18 bases between. The CDR3 consists of 16 residues. The germline gives CDR1 SGHDT, CDR2 YYEEEE. DNA of the CDR3: TGTGCCAGCAGCTTGGTTGGCGGGCTGCGGGGCAACGAGCAGTACTTC. Amino acid sequence: CASSLVGGLRGNEQYF.

This clonotype was seen at least ten times. V is TRBV4-2 and J is TRBJ2-5, with 7 positions matching TRBD2. Germline values: CDR1 LGHNA, CDR2 YNFKEQ. The CDR3 sequence is 15 residues long. With 1 base clipped from V and 1 base from J, the junction kept 3 bases outside the gene matches. The CDR3 sequence: CASSQGTRSQETQYF. The DNA of the CDR3 is TGTGCCAGCAGCCAAGGGACTAGGTCCCAAGAGACCCAGTACTTC.

This clonotype was observed a handful of times. The CDR3 DNA sequence: TGTGCCAGCAGCCGACTAGCGGGAGGTAACACCGGGGAGCTGTTTTTT. Translating gives CASSRLAGGNTGELFF. V usage is TRBV6-1 and J usage is TRBJ2-2, with 13 nucleotides matching TRBD2. Germline loops: CDR1 MNHNS, CDR2 SASEGT. The CDR3 spans 16 residues. V lost 6 bases to trimming and J lost 2 bases; unmatched junction nucleotides: 3.